The 23 T cell receptor beta chains given below trace back to one sample, sequenced in a study of long-term antiretroviral therapy in people with HIV. Researchers ran immunoSEQ v3.0 at survey level. This table comes from immunoSEQ multiplex PCR, and its TCRdb copy is limited to in-frame clones, with some not included. The repertoire holds tens of thousands of clones, around 96% seen once, with around 7.6% in the top ten. Sequencing was performed on unsorted PBMCs, taken roughly 6.3 years after starting antiretroviral therapy. The receptor set was obtained from a man aged 25 to 40 with HIV.

The chain links TRBV5-6 to TRBJ1-5, with TRBD1 matching over 7 bases. The V segment lost 2 bases and the J segment 5 bases; nucleotides outside the gene matches: 10. The CDR3 runs to 16 residues. From germline, CDR1 is SGHDT and CDR2 YYEEEE. The CDR3 protein is CASSLGGVTHYQPQHF. The CDR3, as DNA: TGTGCCAGCAGCTTAGGGGGCGTAACACACTATCAGCCCCAGCATTTT.

The V and J genes are TRBV2 and TRBJ2-3; 10 bases match TRBD2. Germline V gene data show CDR1 as SNHLY and CDR2 as FYNNEI. V lost 7 bases, J lost 6 bases, and 10 bases stayed unmatched. The CDR3 extends over 15 amino acids. CDR3 sequence: CASKVTSGYEDTQYF. The CDR3 nucleotides are TGTGCCAGCAAGGTGACTAGCGGGTATGAGGATACGCAGTATTTT.

The genes are TRBV7-9 and TRBJ2-3, with D unclear. The V end was cut by 2 bases, the J end by 5 bases, with 5 bases between. The germline V gene has CDR1 SEHNR and CDR2 FQNEAQ (reference sequence). The CDR3 sequence is 12 residues long. CDR3 DNA: TGTGCCAGCAGCTTATATGGAGATACGCAGTATTTT. Its translation is CASSLYGDTQYF. The full variable domain, with the rest looked up from reference TRBV7-9 and TRBJ2-3, is DTGVSQNPRHKITKRGQNVTFRCDPISEHNRLYWYRQTLGQGPEFLTYFQNEAQLEKSRLLSDRFSAERPKGSFSTLEIQRTEQGDSAMYLCASSLYGDTQYFGPGTRLTVL.

The V call is TRBV6-1, the J call TRBJ2-1, with D perhaps matching TRBD1 (5 bases). Trimming left V 3 bases short and J 9 bases short, with 12 bases between. Germline CDR1 and CDR2: MNHNS and SASEGT. The CDR3 extends over 13 amino acids. CDR3 region: CASSDSGSTEQFF. The CDR3 coding sequence is TGTGCCAGCAGTGATTCAGGGTCCACTGAGCAGTTCTTC.

The gene calls are TRBV6-5 and TRBJ2-1; possibly TRBD2 for D (5 bases). In germline, CDR1 is MNHEY, CDR2 SVGAGI. Trimming stripped 0 bases from V and 8 bases from J, with 17 bases between. CDR3 size: 16 residues. DNA for the CDR3: TGTGCCAGCAGTTACTCGACGGGGAAGTACTTGGATGAGCAGTTCTTC. This gives the protein CASSYSTGKYLDEQFF.

This rearrangement joins TRBV28 to TRBJ2-2; 16 bases agree with TRBD2. Germline values: CDR1 MDHEN, CDR2 SYDVKM. The CDR3 has 19 amino acids. After removal of 6 bases from V and 4 bases from J, the junction contained 11 bases not matched to a gene. The CDR3 loop reads CASSLMGTSGGGITGELFF. In DNA form, the CDR3 reads TGTGCCAGCAGCCTCATGGGGACTAGCGGGGGGGGTATCACCGGGGAGCTGTTTTTT. The full variable domain, rest sourced from reference TRBV28 and TRBJ2-2, is DVKVTQSSRYLVKRTGEKVFLECVQDMDHENMFWYRQDPGLGLRLIYFSYDVKMKEKGDIPEGYSVSREKKERFSLILESASTNQTSMYLCASSLMGTSGGGITGELFFGEGSRLTVL.

The gene calls are TRBV27 and TRBJ2-7, with D perhaps being TRBD1 or TRBD2 (5 bases each). Germline-derived CDR1 and CDR2 are MNHEY and SMNVEV (reference sequence). V was shortened by 6 bases and J by 4 bases, with 10 bases between the two germline ends. The CDR3 is 12 amino acids. The CDR3 DNA follows: TGTGCCAGCAGAGAGGGGTCTTACGAGCAGTACTTC. This sequence encodes CASREGSYEQYF.

This chain joins TRBV9 and TRBJ1-1; D not resolved. Trimming cost V 0 bases and J 0 bases, with 9 bases left between them. Germline V lookup: CDR1 SGDLS, CDR2 YYNGEE. The CDR3 has 15 residues. CDR3 in DNA: TGTGCCAGCAGCGTAGTGCAGGAGTTGAACACTGAAGCTTTCTTT. Amino acids: CASSVVQELNTEAFF.

This rearrangement joins TRBV5-1 to TRBJ2-1; 8 bases align to TRBD2. The CDR3 is 14 amino acids. Trimming took 8 bases from V and 8 from J; bases not matched to a gene: 12. Germline V gene sequence: CDR1 SGHRS, CDR2 YFSETQ. The DNA of the CDR3 is TGCGCCAGTGTGTGGACTAGCTCTCAAGATGAGCAGTTCTTC. It specifies CASVWTSSQDEQFF.

The chain recombines TRBV9 with TRBJ2-3; TRBD2 matches 13 bases. The CDR3 runs to 18 residues. Germline V gene data show CDR1 as SGDLS and CDR2 as YYNGEE. V lost 2 bases to trimming and J lost 2 bases; unmatched junction nucleotides: 8. The CDR3 nucleotides are TGTGCCAGCAGCGTCACTAGCGGGGGGGCTGTTAACACAGATACGCAGTATTTT. Translating gives CASSVTSGGAVNTDTQYF.

This clone has only a few counts. The chain employs TRBV6-1 and TRBJ1-2; D is undetermined. CDR1 and CDR2 (germline): MNHNS, SASEGT. V was shortened by 7 bases and J by 7 bases, with 22 bases between the two germline ends. CDR3 size: 15 residues. The CDR3 loop is CASTERHLPAGGYTF. The CDR3 DNA follows: TGTGCCAGCACCGAGAGACATCTTCCTGCGGGTGGCTACACCTTC.

The chain has TRBV30 and TRBJ1-5; TRBD1 might be the D (6 bases). V lost 4 bases to trimming and J lost 3 bases, with 13 bases between them. The CDR3 totals 14 residues. The germline gives CDR1 GTSNPN, CDR2 SVGIG (reference sequence). The CDR3 is CAWTGAGSNQPQHF. The DNA of the CDR3 is TGTGCCTGGACAGGGGCAGGGTCCAATCAGCCCCAGCATTTT.

The genes are TRBV11-2 and TRBJ1-1; perhaps TRBD1 as D (5 bases). The CDR3 contains 12 residues. Germline CDR1 reads SGHAT; CDR2 reads FQNNGV. The V end lost 3 bases, the J end lost 3 bases, and 5 bases lay between the germline ends. This chain's CDR3 is CASSLGDTEAFF. The CDR3 bases are TGTGCCAGCAGCTTGGGGGACACTGAAGCTTTCTTT.

This clone showed up just once. The junction departs from the called germline gene at one end, perhaps through a read error. V gene TRBV13 combines with J gene TRBJ1-1; D is unclear. The CDR3 runs to 15 residues. The V gene's germline CDR1 is PRHDT and CDR2 FYEKMQ (reference sequence). The CDR3 nucleotides are TGTGTCAGCAGCTCAGGACGGACGAGGCGGGCTGAAGCTTTCTTT. Translation: CVSSSGRTRRAEAFF.

The V call is TRBV4-3, the J call TRBJ2-6; no definite D call. V shed 4 bases and J shed 0 bases, with 13 bases lying between them. Per germline, CDR1 LGHNA and CDR2 YSLEER. CDR3 length: 17 amino acids. The DNA for the CDR3 is TGCGCCAGCAGCCCCAGGCTGCTTGGCTCTGGGGCCAACGTCCTGACTTTC. Translation: CASSPRLLGSGANVLTF.

The rearrangement joins TRBV7-2 to TRBJ1-1; D not resolved. Trimming removed 7 bases from V and 8 bases from J, with 11 bases in between. The CDR3 has 11 amino acids. Germline V lookup: CDR1 SGHTA, CDR2 FQGNSA. CDR3 loop: CASIQGLEAFF. The CDR3 bases are TGTGCCAGCATCCAAGGGCTAGAAGCTTTCTTT.

The genes are TRBV9 and TRBJ2-7; D is perhaps TRBD1 or TRBD2 (6 bases each). The V gene's germline CDR1 is SGDLS and CDR2 YYNGEE. V lost 3 bases, J lost 4 bases, and 14 bases lay in between. This CDR3 is built from 14 residues. The CDR3 DNA is TGTGCCAGCAGCGATACCAAGGGGGGTTACGAGCAGTACTTC. It specifies CASSDTKGGYEQYF.

This clone was seen only once. The chain links TRBV19 to TRBJ1-5; D is ambiguous. Germline assignment: CDR1 LNHDA and CDR2 SQIVND (reference sequence). There are 13 residues in the CDR3. Trimming left V 5 bases short and J 6 bases short, with 11 bases between. The CDR3 here is CASSFGVRQPQHF. CDR3 coding DNA: TGTGCCAGTAGTTTCGGGGTACGTCAGCCCCAGCATTTT.

The chain is built from TRBV10-3 and TRBJ2-2, with D possibly matching TRBD1 (5 bases). CDR3 length: 14 amino acids. The V end was cut by 8 bases, the J end by 6 bases, with 16 bases between. In germline, CDR1 is ENHRY, CDR2 SYGVKD. The CDR3 DNA reads as TGTGCCATCGGCAGTACAGGTCAGGCCGGGGAGCTGTTTTTT. Its translation: CAIGSTGQAGELFF.

The chain combines TRBV19 with TRBJ1-1, with unresolved D. CDR1 and CDR2 from the germline V gene are LNHDA and SQIVND (reference sequence). This CDR3 contains 15 residues. V gave up 3 bases and J gave up 0 bases, with 11 bases separating them. In DNA, the CDR3 is TGTGCCAGTAGTATCTTTTGGGATTTGAACACTGAAGCTTTCTTT. Its translation is CASSIFWDLNTEAFF.

The V and J genes are TRBV9 and TRBJ2-7, with D possibly TRBD2 on 7 matching bases. V lost 4 bases and J lost 6, with 23 bases in between. CDR3 size: 16 residues. Germline CDR1 SGDLS, CDR2 YYNGEE. As DNA, the CDR3 is TGTGCCAGCAGCCAAGTTCTCCATGGGGGGGGGCTCGAGCAGTACTTC. This translates into CASSQVLHGGGLEQYF.

This clone was observed a single time. V is TRBV27 and J is TRBJ1-2; no firm D call. The V end was cut by 1 base, the J end by 4 bases, with 16 bases between. CDR1 and CDR2 from the germline V gene are MNHEY and SMNVEV (reference sequence). The CDR3 covers 16 residues. The CDR3 DNA reads as TGTGCCAGCAGTTTATTTAAGGAGGGTTTCCCCTATGGCTACACCTTC. It encodes CASSLFKEGFPYGYTF.

The chain has TRBV6-4 and TRBJ2-2; 7 bases agree with TRBD2. The V gene's germline CDR1 is MRHNA and CDR2 SNTAGT. The CDR3 is 14 residues long. The junction had 9 bases not matched to a gene; V was cut back by 8 bases and J by 6 bases. The CDR3 DNA follows: TGTGCCAGCTCTGGGGGGGAGTCCGCCGGGGAGCTGTTTTTT. Its translation is CASSGGESAGELFF.